These 2 T cell receptor beta chains share one sample of origin, sequenced in a study of spatial heterogeneity in lung cancer. TCRdb recomputed calls from the 5' RACE reads with MiXCR, one row per CDR3 protein. This sample has 45,000 or so distinct CDR3 sequences; roughly 10% occur once, and the top ten carry roughly 45%. The time point: sample taken at primary tumor resection. Researchers sequenced whole RNA taken from tumor, nontumor lung or frozen PBMC without sorting. The sequencing used PBMCs, collected at surgery. The origin of the receptors is a female donor with early-stage non-small cell lung cancer.

This clonotype was seen a few times. This rearrangement joins TRBV10-3 to TRBJ2-1, with TRBD1 matching over 10 bases. There are 15 residues in the CDR3. CDR1 and CDR2 (germline): ENHRY, SYGVKD. V lost 7 bases, J lost 3 bases, and 6 bases stayed unmatched. CDR3 in amino acids: CAITMTGGGYNEQFF. Written as DNA, the CDR3 is TGTGCCATCACCATGACAGGGGGCGGCTACAATGAGCAGTTCTTC.

Turning to this clonotype: The conserved closing phenylalanine or tryptophan is absent in this CDR3, likely reflecting a read error. The chain recombines TRBV7-2 with TRBJ2-3; a weak D match, TRBD1 (5 bases). CDR3 length equals 13 residues. V was cut by 10 bases and J by 0 bases, with 11 bases left in between. Per germline, CDR1 SGHTA and CDR2 FQGNSA. CDR3: CATEAGSTDTQYL. The DNA for the CDR3 is TGTGCCACCGAGGCAGGGAGCACAGATACGCAGTATTTG.